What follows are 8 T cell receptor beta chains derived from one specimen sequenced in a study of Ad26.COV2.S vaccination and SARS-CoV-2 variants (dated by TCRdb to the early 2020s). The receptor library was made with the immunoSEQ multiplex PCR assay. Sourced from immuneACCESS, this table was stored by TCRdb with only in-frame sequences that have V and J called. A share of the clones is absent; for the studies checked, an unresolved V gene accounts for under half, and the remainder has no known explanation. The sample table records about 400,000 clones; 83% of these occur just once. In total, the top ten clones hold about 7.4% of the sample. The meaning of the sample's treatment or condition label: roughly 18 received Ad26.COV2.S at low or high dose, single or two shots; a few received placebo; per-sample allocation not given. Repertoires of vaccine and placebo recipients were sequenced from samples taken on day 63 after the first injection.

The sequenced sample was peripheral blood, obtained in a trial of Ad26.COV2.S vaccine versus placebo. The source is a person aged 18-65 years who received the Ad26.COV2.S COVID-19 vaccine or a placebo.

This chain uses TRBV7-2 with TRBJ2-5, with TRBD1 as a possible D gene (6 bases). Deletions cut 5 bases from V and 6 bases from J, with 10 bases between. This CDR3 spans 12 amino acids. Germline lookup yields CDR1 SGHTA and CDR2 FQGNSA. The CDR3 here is CASSHRAQTQYF. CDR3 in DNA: TGTGCCAGCAGCCACAGGGCGCAGACCCAGTACTTC.

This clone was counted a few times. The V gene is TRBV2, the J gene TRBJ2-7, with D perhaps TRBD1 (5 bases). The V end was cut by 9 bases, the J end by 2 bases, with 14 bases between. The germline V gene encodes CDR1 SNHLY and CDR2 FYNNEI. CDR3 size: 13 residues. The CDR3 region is CASRQTITYEQYF. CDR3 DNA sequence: TGTGCCAGTAGACAGACAATCACCTACGAGCAGTACTTC.

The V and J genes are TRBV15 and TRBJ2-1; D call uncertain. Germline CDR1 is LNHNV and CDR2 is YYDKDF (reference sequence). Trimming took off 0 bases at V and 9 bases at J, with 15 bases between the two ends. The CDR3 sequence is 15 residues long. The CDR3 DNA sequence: TGTGCCACCAGCAGAGATAAGTCGGGCGGAAGTGAGCAGTTCTTC. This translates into CATSRDKSGGSEQFF.

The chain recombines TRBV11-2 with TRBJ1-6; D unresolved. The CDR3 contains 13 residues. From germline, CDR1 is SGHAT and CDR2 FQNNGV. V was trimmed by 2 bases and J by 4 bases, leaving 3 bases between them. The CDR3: CASSLTYNSPLHF. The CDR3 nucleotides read TGTGCCAGCAGCTTAACATATAATTCACCCCTCCACTTT.

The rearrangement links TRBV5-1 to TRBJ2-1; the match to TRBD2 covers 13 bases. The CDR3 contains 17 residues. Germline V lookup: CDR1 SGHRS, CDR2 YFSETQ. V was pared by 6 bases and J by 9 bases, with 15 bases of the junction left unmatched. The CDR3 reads CASTWTSGSPARGEQFF. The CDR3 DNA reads TGCGCCAGCACTTGGACTAGCGGGAGCCCTGCCAGGGGTGAGCAGTTCTTC.

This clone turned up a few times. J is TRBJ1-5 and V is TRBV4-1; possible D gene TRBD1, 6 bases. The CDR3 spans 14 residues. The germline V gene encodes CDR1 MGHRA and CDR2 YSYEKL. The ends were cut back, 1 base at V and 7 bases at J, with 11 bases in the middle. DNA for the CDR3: TGCGCCAGCAGCCAAGCCAGGGGCGGACAGCCCCAGCATTTT. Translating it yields CASSQARGGQPQHF.

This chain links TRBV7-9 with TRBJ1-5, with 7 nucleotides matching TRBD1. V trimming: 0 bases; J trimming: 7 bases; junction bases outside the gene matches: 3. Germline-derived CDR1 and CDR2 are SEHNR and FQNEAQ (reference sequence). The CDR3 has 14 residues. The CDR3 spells CASSLAGGGQPQHF. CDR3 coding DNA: TGTGCCAGCAGCTTAGCAGGGGGCGGCCAGCCCCAGCATTTT.

CDR3 bases: TGTGCCAGCAGCATCCACGGGACAGGCTACGAGCAGTACTTC. Encoded protein: CASSIHGTGYEQYF. The chain couples TRBV11-2 to TRBJ2-7, with 8 bases lining up with TRBD1. V gave up 5 bases and J gave up 3 bases; unmatched junction bases: 6. Per the germline V gene, CDR1 is SGHAT and CDR2 is FQNNGV. The CDR3 loop spans 14 amino acids. The full variable domain, its missing parts supplied by reference TRBV11-2 and TRBJ2-7, is EAGVAQSPRYKIIEKRQSVAFWCNPISGHATLYWYQQILGQGPKLLIQFQNNGVVDDSQLPKDRFSAERLKGVDSTLKIQPAKLEDSAVYLCASSIHGTGYEQYFGPGTRLTVT.